The clone carrying this TCR beta chain was seen just once. The antigen is undetermined. The final CDR3 position lacks the conserved phenylalanine or tryptophan, pointing to a likely read error. The record originates from a study of tumor and adjacent non-tumor tissue in lung cancer. Whole-study findings and limits: Significantly higher TCR diversity was found in tumor than normal lung. Shorter survival was associated with higher TCR diversity in tumors. Normal lung showed higher cumulative top 100 clone frequency than tumor.

The CDR3 is made up of 12 amino acids. V dropped 4 bases and J dropped 3 bases, with 7 bases sitting between them. CDR1 is WSHSY and CDR2 is SAAADI in the germline V gene. No cell sorting was done before RNA was extracted from the tissue. Chemotherapy-naive patients with new lung cancer underwent thoracic surgery in China, August–late 2014. Three rounds of nested PCR, following a modified ARM-PCR protocol, produced the TCRbeta library. TCRdb recomputed calls from the multiplex PCR reads with MiXCR, one row per CDR3 protein. The sample has 84,000 or so distinct CDR3 sequences, more than 60% seen once. The chain uses TRBV10-2 and TRBJ2-7; no firm D call. The sequence came from a man between 65 and 85 years old with non-small cell lung cancer. The sample was lung tumor tissue. CDR3 amino acids: CASSAGYYEQYL. CDR3 nucleotides: TGCGCCAGCAGTGCTGGATACTACGAGCAGTACCTC.